This TCR beta chain was sequenced in a study of T-cell memory formation after mild COVID-19. Study background: Largely donor-specific TCR clusters were found.

Of note for this clonotype: Its antigen is currently unknown.

The CDR3 extends over 16 amino acids. Trimming cost V 7 bases and J 5 bases, with 22 bases left between them. Notes on the study in general: Clones that contracted from day 15 to 85 were balanced CD4/CD8, while later expanders leaned CD4+.

TCRdb re-derived calls from the 5' RACE reads in MiXCR, one entry per CDR3 protein. The repertoire consists of about 210,000 distinct CDR3 sequences, with roughly 27% occurring once and the leading ten covering around 10%. The receptor was isolated from an adult woman who had mild COVID-19 (a few samples of this study predate the infection). Cell type and time point are not known. This chain joins TRBV12-3 or TRBV12-4 and TRBJ2-3; D is perhaps TRBD2 (7 bases). Sequencing was done on a sample of PBMCs or a T cell subset sorted from them (not recorded which). The CDR3 loop is CASISSGTNFGDTQYF. The CDR3 DNA follows: TGTGCCAGCATTTCGAGCGGGACAAATTTTGGAGATACGCAGTATTTT.